What follows is one T cell receptor (beta chain) and its context. The CDR3 ends on some other residue instead of the conserved phenylalanine or tryptophan, so this is likely a read error. Sequenced patients had shown CD8+CD57+ cell expansion by flow cytometry. Germline CDR1 and CDR2: SGHAT and FQNNGV. The CDR3 has 17 residues. V shed 5 bases, J shed 1 base, and the junction held 12 bases outside the gene matches. Using genomic DNA as the template, TCR beta VDJ and CDR3 profiling was carried out. TCRdb re-analysed the reads in MiXCR, keeping a single row per CDR3 protein. The table shows about 470,000 distinct CDR3 sequences, with under 40% occurring only once. These data belong to a study of CD8+CD57+ T cells in acquired aplastic anemia.

The rearrangement links TRBV11-2 to TRBJ1-1, with 8 bases matching TRBD1. This clonotype was obtained from a human donor with aplastic anemia. The sample comprised sorted CD4+, CD8+, or CD8+CD57+ T cells (not recorded which) from PBMCs. CDR3 in DNA: TGTGCCAGCAGCCGACTGGGCAGGGGGCGCGGGAACACTGAAGCTTTCTCT. Its translation: CASSRLGRGRGNTEAFS.